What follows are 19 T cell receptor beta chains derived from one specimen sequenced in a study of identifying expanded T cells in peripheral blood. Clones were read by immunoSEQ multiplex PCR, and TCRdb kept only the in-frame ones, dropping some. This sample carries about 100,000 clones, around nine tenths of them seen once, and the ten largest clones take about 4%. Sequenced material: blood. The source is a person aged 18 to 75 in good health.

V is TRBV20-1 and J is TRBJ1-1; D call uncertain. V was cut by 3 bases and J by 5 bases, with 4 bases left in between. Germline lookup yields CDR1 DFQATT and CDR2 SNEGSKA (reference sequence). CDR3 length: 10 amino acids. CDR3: CSARGTEAFF. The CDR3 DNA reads TGCAGTGCTAGGGGGACTGAAGCTTTCTTT.

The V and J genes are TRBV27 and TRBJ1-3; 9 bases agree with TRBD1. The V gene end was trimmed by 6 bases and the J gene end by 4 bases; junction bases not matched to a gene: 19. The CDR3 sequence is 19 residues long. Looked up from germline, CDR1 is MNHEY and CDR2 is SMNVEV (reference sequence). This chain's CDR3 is CASRDLSGTGTVPGNTIYF. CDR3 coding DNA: TGTGCCAGCAGGGACTTAAGCGGGACAGGGACTGTTCCGGGAAACACCATATATTTT.

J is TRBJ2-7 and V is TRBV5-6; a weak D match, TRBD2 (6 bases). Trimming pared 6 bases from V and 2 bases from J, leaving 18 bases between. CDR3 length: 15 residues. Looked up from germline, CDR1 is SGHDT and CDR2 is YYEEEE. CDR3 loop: CASTHGGFGAYEQYF. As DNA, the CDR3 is TGTGCCAGCACCCACGGGGGTTTCGGCGCCTACGAGCAGTACTTC.

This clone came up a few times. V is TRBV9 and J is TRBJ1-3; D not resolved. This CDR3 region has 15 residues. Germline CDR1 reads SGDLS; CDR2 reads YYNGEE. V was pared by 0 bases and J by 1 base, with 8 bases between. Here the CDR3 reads CASSVAPGSGNTIYF. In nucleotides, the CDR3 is TGTGCCAGCAGCGTAGCGCCCGGGTCTGGAAACACCATATATTTT.

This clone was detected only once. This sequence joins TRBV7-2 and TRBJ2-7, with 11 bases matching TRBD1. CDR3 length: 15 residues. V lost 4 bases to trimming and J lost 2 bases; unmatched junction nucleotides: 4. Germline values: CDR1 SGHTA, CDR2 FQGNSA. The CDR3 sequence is CASSSGQGEPYEQYF. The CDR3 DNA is TGTGCCAGCAGCTCGGGACAGGGGGAACCCTACGAGCAGTACTTC.

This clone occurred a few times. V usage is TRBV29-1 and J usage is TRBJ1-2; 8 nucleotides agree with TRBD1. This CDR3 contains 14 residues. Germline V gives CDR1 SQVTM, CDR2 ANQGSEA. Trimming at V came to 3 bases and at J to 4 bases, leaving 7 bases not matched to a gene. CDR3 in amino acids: CSVERQGAGYGYTF. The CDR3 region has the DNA TGCAGCGTTGAGAGGCAGGGGGCGGGCTATGGCTACACCTTC.

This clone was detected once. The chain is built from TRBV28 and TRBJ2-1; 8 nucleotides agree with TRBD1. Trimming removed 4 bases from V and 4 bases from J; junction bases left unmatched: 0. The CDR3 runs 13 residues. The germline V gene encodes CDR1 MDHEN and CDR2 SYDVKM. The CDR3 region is CASSWTGYNEQFF. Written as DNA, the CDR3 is TGTGCCAGCAGTTGGACAGGGTACAATGAGCAGTTCTTC.

CDR3 residues: CASSSRDRQETQYF. In DNA, the CDR3 is TGTGCCAGCAGCTCCCGGGACAGACAAGAGACCCAGTACTTC. The chain combines TRBV7-9 with TRBJ2-5; TRBD1 agrees at 7 bases. V shed 4 bases and J 2 bases; nucleotides not matched to a gene: 4. Germline V gene sequence: CDR1 SEHNR, CDR2 FQNEAQ (reference sequence). This CDR3 comprises 14 residues.

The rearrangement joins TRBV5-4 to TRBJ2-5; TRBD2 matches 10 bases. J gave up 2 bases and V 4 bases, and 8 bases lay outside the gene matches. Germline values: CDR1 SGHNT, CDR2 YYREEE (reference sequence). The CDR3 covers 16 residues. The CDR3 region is CASSGASGRSQETQYF. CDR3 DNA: TGTGCCAGCAGCGGGGCTAGCGGGAGATCACAAGAGACCCAGTACTTC.

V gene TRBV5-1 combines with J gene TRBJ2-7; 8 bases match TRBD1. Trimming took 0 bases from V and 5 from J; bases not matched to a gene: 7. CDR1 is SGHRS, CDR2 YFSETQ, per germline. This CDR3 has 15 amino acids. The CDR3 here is CASSLVQGASNEQYF. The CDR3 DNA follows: TGCGCCAGCAGCTTGGTGCAGGGGGCGTCAAACGAGCAGTACTTC.

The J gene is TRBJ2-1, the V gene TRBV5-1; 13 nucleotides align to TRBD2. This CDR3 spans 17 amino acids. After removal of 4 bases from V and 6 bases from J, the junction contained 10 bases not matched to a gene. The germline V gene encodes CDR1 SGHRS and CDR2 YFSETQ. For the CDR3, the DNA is TGCGCCAGCAGCCCACTAGCGGGGGGGTTATCGGGCAATGAGCAGTTCTTC. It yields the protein CASSPLAGGLSGNEQFF.

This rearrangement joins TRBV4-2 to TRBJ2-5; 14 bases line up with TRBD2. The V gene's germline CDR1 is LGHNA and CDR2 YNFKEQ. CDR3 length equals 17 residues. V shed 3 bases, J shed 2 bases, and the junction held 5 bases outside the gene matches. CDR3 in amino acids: CASSQSGTSGGQETQYF. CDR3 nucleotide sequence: TGTGCCAGCAGCCAGTCAGGGACTAGCGGGGGACAAGAGACCCAGTACTTC.

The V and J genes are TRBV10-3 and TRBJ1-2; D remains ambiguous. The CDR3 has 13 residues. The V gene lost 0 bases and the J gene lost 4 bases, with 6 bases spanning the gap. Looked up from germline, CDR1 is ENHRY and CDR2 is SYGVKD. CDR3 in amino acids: CAISESVSYGYTF. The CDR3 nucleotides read TGTGCCATCAGTGAGTCGGTCAGCTATGGCTACACCTTC.

The CDR3 reads CASSATRQGSYEQYF. CDR3 nucleotide sequence: TGTGCCAGCAGCGCCACCCGACAGGGCTCCTACGAGCAGTACTTC. The gene calls are TRBV5-6 and TRBJ2-7, with TRBD1 matching 7 bases. V gave up 4 bases and J gave up 0 bases; unmatched junction bases: 7. CDR3 size: 15 residues. CDR1 SGHDT and CDR2 YYEEEE come from the germline V gene.

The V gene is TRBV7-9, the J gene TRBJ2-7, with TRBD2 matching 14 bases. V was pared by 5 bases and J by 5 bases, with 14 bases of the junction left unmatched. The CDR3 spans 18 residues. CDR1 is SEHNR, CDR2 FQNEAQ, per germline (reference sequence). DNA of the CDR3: TGTGCCAGCAGCCCTACTAATGCCGGGACTAGCGGGAGAAACGAGCAGTACTTC. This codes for CASSPTNAGTSGRNEQYF.

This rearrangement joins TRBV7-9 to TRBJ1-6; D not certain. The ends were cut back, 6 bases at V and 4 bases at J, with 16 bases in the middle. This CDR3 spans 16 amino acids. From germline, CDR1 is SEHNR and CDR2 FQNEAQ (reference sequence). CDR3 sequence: CASRKRTDLYNSPLHF. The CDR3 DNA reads TGTGCCAGCAGAAAAAGGACCGACCTTTATAATTCACCCCTCCACTTT.

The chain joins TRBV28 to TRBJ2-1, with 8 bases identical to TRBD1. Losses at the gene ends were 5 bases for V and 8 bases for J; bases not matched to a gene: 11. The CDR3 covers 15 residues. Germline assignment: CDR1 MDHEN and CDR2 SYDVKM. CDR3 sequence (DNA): TGTGCCAGCAGTCCCCAGGGACAGGATATTCATGAGCAGTTCTTC. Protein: CASSPQGQDIHEQFF. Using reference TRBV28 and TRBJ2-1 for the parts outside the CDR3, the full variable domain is DVKVTQSSRYLVKRTGEKVFLECVQDMDHENMFWYRQDPGLGLRLIYFSYDVKMKEKGDIPEGYSVSREKKERFSLILESASTNQTSMYLCASSPQGQDIHEQFFGPGTRLTVL.

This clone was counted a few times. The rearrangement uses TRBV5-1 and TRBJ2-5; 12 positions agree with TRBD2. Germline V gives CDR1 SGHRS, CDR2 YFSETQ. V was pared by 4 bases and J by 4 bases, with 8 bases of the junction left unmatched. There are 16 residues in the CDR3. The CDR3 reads CASSPTSGGVSETQYF. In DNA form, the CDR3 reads TGCGCCAGCAGCCCGACTAGCGGGGGTGTTTCAGAGACCCAGTACTTC.

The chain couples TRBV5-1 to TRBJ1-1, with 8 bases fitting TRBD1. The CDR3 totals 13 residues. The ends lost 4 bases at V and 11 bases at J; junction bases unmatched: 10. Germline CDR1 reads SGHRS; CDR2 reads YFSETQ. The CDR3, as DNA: TGCGCCAGCAGCCCTGGACAGGGTCATGAGGCTTTCTTT. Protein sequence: CASSPGQGHEAFF.